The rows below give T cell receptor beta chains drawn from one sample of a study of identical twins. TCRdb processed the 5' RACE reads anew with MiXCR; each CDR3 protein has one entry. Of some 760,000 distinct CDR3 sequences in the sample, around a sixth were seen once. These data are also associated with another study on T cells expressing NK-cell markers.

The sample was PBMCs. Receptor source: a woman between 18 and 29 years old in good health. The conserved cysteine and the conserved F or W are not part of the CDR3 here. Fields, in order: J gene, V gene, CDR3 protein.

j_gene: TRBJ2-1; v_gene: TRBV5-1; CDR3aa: ASSLEPAGVRNEQF
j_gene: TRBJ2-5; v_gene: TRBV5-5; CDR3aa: ASSLLEGRETQY
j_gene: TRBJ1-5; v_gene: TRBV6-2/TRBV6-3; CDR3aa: ASSFRDRGQPQH
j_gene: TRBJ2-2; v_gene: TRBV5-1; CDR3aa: ASSNQQGITGELF
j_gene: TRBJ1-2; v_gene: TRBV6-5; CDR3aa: ASSYSEGGDGYT
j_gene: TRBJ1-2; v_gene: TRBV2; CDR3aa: ASSAEGRNGYT
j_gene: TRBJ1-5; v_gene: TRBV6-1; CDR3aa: ASRTKISNQPQH
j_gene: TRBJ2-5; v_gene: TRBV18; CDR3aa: ASSPRPARGPSVETQY
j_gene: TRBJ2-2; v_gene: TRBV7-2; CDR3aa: ASSGRTVPGELF
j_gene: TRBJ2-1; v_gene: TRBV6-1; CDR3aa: ASSRSGGTGLYNEQF
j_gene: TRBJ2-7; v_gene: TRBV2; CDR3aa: ASTPDSYEQY
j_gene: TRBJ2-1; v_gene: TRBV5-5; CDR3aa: ASSFSGGRTNEQF
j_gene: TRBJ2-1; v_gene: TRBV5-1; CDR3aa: ASSWVTSGKVRNEQF
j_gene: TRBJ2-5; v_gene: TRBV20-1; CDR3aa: SPKTSGIQETQY